Listed below are T cell receptor beta chains from one sample, sequenced in a study of blood T cell repertoires in COVID-19. Profiling relied on immunoSEQ multiplex PCR, and the TCRdb table lists in-frame clones only, not all of them. The table has 60,000 to 75,000 clones, roughly nine tenths seen once. Sequencing input: peripheral blood. The receptors were sampled from a man aged 40-55 years with COVID-19, enrolled during active disease. Each CDR3 is given with its conserved first and last residue. A D gene is named only where the DNA matches it firmly. The size field is filled for only some rows; it gives once, few, many or a size class.

J gene: TRBJ2-3
V gene: TRBV6-5
CDR3 length: 14
D gene: TRBD2
clone size: .
CDR3 DNA: TGTGCCAGCAGTTACGGGACTAACACAGATACGCAGTATTTT
CDR3 protein: CASSYGTNTDTQYF

J gene: TRBJ1-5
V gene: TRBV12-3/TRBV12-4
CDR3 length: 13
D gene: .
clone size: .
CDR3 DNA: TGTGCCAGCAGTTTAGCCAGGGTTCAGCCCCAGCATTTT
CDR3 protein: CASSLARVQPQHF

J gene: TRBJ1-6
V gene: TRBV6-5
CDR3 length: 12
D gene: .
clone size: .
CDR3 DNA: TGTGCCAGCAGTTACGCGGGTTCACCCCTCCACTTT
CDR3 protein: CASSYAGSPLHF

J gene: TRBJ2-5
V gene: TRBV11-2
CDR3 length: 15
D gene: .
clone size: .
CDR3 DNA: TGTGCCAGCAGCCAGGGGGGACGCCCGTCAGAGACCCAGTACTTC
CDR3 protein: CASSQGGRPSETQYF

J gene: TRBJ2-1
V gene: TRBV11-3
CDR3 length: 15
D gene: TRBD1
clone size: .
CDR3 DNA: TGTGCCAGCAGCTTAGGAGGGACAGATATCAATGAGCAGTTCTTC
CDR3 protein: CASSLGGTDINEQFF

J gene: TRBJ2-5
V gene: TRBV10-1
CDR3 length: 16
D gene: TRBD2
clone size: once
CDR3 DNA: TGCGCCAGCAGTGCCCTGACTAGCGGGGGCGAAGAGACCCAGTACTTC
CDR3 protein: CASSALTSGGEETQYF

J gene: TRBJ1-3
V gene: TRBV5-4
CDR3 length: 17
D gene: .
clone size: .
CDR3 DNA: TGTGCCAGCAGCTTGTTCCCCTCCGGGAGGTCTGGAAACACCATATATTTT
CDR3 protein: CASSLFPSGRSGNTIYF

J gene: TRBJ2-3
V gene: TRBV10-2
CDR3 length: 12
D gene: .
clone size: .
CDR3 DNA: TGCGCCAGCAGTGCGGGGGCAGATACGCAGTATTTT
CDR3 protein: CASSAGADTQYF

J gene: TRBJ2-2
V gene: TRBV30
CDR3 length: 15
D gene: TRBD2
clone size: .
CDR3 DNA: TGTGCCTGGACTCCGGGGGGGAGAGGAACCGGGGAGCTGTTTTTT
CDR3 protein: CAWTPGGRGTGELFF

J gene: TRBJ2-7
V gene: TRBV10-1
CDR3 length: 13
D gene: .
clone size: few
CDR3 DNA: TGCGCCAGCCTCCGGGACAGCGGGGGCGAGCAGTACTTC
CDR3 protein: CASLRDSGGEQYF

J gene: TRBJ1-5
V gene: TRBV7-3
CDR3 length: 17
D gene: TRBD1
clone size: .
CDR3 DNA: TGTGCCAGCAGCTTAGGCTCTCGGCCGACAGGGAATCAGCCCCAGCATTTT
CDR3 protein: CASSLGSRPTGNQPQHF

J gene: TRBJ1-2
V gene: TRBV30
CDR3 length: 12
D gene: .
clone size: .
CDR3 DNA: TGTGCCTGGGCCCTGCAGTCGGGAGGCTACACCTTC
CDR3 protein: CAWALQSGGYTF

J gene: TRBJ1-2
V gene: TRBV2
CDR3 length: 13
D gene: TRBD1
clone size: .
CDR3 DNA: TGTGCCAGCAGTGGAAGGGGGCTCTATGGCTACACCTTC
CDR3 protein: CASSGRGLYGYTF

J gene: TRBJ2-3
V gene: TRBV19
CDR3 length: 15
D gene: .
clone size: once
CDR3 DNA: TGTGCCAGTAGTATCACCGGGGTCCTAACAGATACGCAGTATTTT
CDR3 protein: CASSITGVLTDTQYF

J gene: TRBJ1-1
V gene: TRBV6-5
CDR3 length: 15
D gene: TRBD1
clone size: .
CDR3 DNA: TGTGCCAGCAGTTACTCGGGACAGGGGTTGACTGAAGCTTTCTTT
CDR3 protein: CASSYSGQGLTEAFF

J gene: TRBJ1-1
V gene: TRBV6-5
CDR3 length: 15
D gene: TRBD1
clone size: .
CDR3 DNA: TGTGCCAGCACCAGAGGCGCAGGGGGCACGACTGAAGCTTTCTTT
CDR3 protein: CASTRGAGGTTEAFF

J gene: TRBJ1-5
V gene: TRBV5-1
CDR3 length: 15
D gene: .
clone size: once
CDR3 DNA: TGCGCCAGCAGCTTGGAAGGCGGCGGCAATCAGCCCCAGCATTTT
CDR3 protein: CASSLEGGGNQPQHF

J gene: TRBJ2-5
V gene: TRBV5-1
CDR3 length: 14
D gene: TRBD2
clone size: .
CDR3 DNA: TGCGCCAGCAGCTTGGCCGGGGGGGAAGAGACCCAGTACTTC
CDR3 protein: CASSLAGGEETQYF

J gene: TRBJ1-1
V gene: TRBV20-1
CDR3 length: 11
D gene: .
clone size: .
CDR3 DNA: TGCAGTGCTAGAGATGAGGTAGGCGCTTTCTTT
CDR3 protein: CSARDEVGAFF

J gene: TRBJ1-1
V gene: TRBV12-3/TRBV12-4
CDR3 length: 11
D gene: .
clone size: .
CDR3 DNA: TGTGCCAGCAGGGGGCGCGGTGAAGCTTTCTTT
CDR3 protein: CASRGRGEAFF

J gene: TRBJ2-7
V gene: TRBV10-2
CDR3 length: 12
D gene: .
clone size: .
CDR3 DNA: TGCGCCAGCTCTCCGATTAGCTACGAGCAGTACTTC
CDR3 protein: CASSPISYEQYF

J gene: TRBJ2-7
V gene: TRBV19
CDR3 length: 12
D gene: .
clone size: .
CDR3 DNA: TGTGCCAGTAGCGCGGGGAACTACGAGCAGTACTTC
CDR3 protein: CASSAGNYEQYF

J gene: TRBJ1-6
V gene: TRBV6-5
CDR3 length: 14
D gene: TRBD1
clone size: .
CDR3 DNA: TGTGCCAGCTTAGCCGGGACAGGGCGGGCACCCCTCCACTTT
CDR3 protein: CASLAGTGRAPLHF

J gene: TRBJ2-5
V gene: TRBV4-1
CDR3 length: 20
D gene: TRBD1
clone size: .
CDR3 DNA: TGCGCCAGCAGCGCAGGCACAGGGGTCTGGTCTAGCCCTATCCAAGAGACCCAGTACTTC
CDR3 protein: CASSAGTGVWSSPIQETQYF

J gene: TRBJ2-1
V gene: TRBV3-1/TRBV3-2
CDR3 length: 15
D gene: .
clone size: .
CDR3 DNA: TGTGCCAGCAGCCCAACCGGGACTTACAACAATGAGCAGTTCTTC
CDR3 protein: CASSPTGTYNNEQFF

J gene: TRBJ2-1
V gene: TRBV5-4
CDR3 length: 15
D gene: .
clone size: once
CDR3 DNA: TGTGCCAGCAGCTTGGATCGGGGGTCCTACAATGAGCAGTTCTTC
CDR3 protein: CASSLDRGSYNEQFF

J gene: TRBJ2-5
V gene: TRBV27
CDR3 length: 17
D gene: .
clone size: .
CDR3 DNA: TGTGCCAGCAGTTCGGGCGTAGGCCGGGGTGGCCAAGAGACCCAGTACTTC
CDR3 protein: CASSSGVGRGGQETQYF

J gene: TRBJ1-5
V gene: TRBV6-1
CDR3 length: 17
D gene: TRBD1
clone size: once
CDR3 DNA: TGTGCCAGCAGTGAAGGGACAGGGGTAAGGGGCAATCAGCCCCAGCATTTT
CDR3 protein: CASSEGTGVRGNQPQHF

J gene: TRBJ1-4
V gene: TRBV28
CDR3 length: 12
D gene: .
clone size: .
CDR3 DNA: TGTGCCAGCAGTTTACATAATGAAAAACTGTTTTTT
CDR3 protein: CASSLHNEKLFF

J gene: TRBJ1-1
V gene: TRBV10-1
CDR3 length: 14
D gene: .
clone size: once
CDR3 DNA: TGCGCCAGCAGTGATGGCAGTAAGAACACTGAAGCTTTCTTT
CDR3 protein: CASSDGSKNTEAFF

J gene: TRBJ2-7
V gene: TRBV11-2
CDR3 length: 13
D gene: TRBD1
clone size: .
CDR3 DNA: TGTGCCAGCAGACCCACAGGGGCGAACGAGCAGTACTTC
CDR3 protein: CASRPTGANEQYF

J gene: TRBJ2-5
V gene: TRBV5-6
CDR3 length: 11
D gene: .
clone size: once
CDR3 DNA: TGTGCCAGCAGCCGAGGGGAGACCCAGTACTTC
CDR3 protein: CASSRGETQYF

J gene: TRBJ1-5
V gene: TRBV7-6
CDR3 length: 13
D gene: TRBD1
clone size: .
CDR3 DNA: TGTGCCAGCAGCCAGGGGGCCAATCAGCCCCAGCATTTT
CDR3 protein: CASSQGANQPQHF

J gene: TRBJ2-5
V gene: TRBV5-6
CDR3 length: 14
D gene: .
clone size: .
CDR3 DNA: TGTGCCAGCAGCTTGGGGGGGCAACAAGAGACCCAGTACTTC
CDR3 protein: CASSLGGQQETQYF

J gene: TRBJ2-1
V gene: TRBV10-3
CDR3 length: 18
D gene: TRBD1
clone size: .
CDR3 DNA: TGTGCCATCAGTGAGTACCCTCCCGGGACAGGGATCTACAATGAGCAGTTCTTC
CDR3 protein: CAISEYPPGTGIYNEQFF

J gene: TRBJ2-2
V gene: TRBV6-5
CDR3 length: 12
D gene: .
clone size: .
CDR3 DNA: TGTGCCAGCAGTCCCATCACCGGGGAGCTGTTTTTT
CDR3 protein: CASSPITGELFF

J gene: TRBJ1-2
V gene: TRBV12-5
CDR3 length: 13
D gene: .
clone size: .
CDR3 DNA: TGTGCTAGTGGTATCGGACATGGACAGGGCTACACCTTC
CDR3 protein: CASGIGHGQGYTF

J gene: TRBJ2-6
V gene: TRBV9
CDR3 length: 15
D gene: TRBD1
clone size: .
CDR3 DNA: TGTGCCAGCAGCGAACGGACAGGGGCCCCTTACGTCCTGACTTTC
CDR3 protein: CASSERTGAPYVLTF

J gene: TRBJ1-2
V gene: TRBV12-3/TRBV12-4
CDR3 length: 12
D gene: .
clone size: .
CDR3 DNA: TGTGCCAGCAGAAATAATAACTATGGCTACACCTTC
CDR3 protein: CASRNNNYGYTF

J gene: TRBJ1-1
V gene: TRBV5-1
CDR3 length: 14
D gene: .
clone size: .
CDR3 DNA: TGCGCCAGCAGCTTGACACCGCAGAACACTGAAGCTTTCTTT
CDR3 protein: CASSLTPQNTEAFF